One and the same sample provided the 23 T cell receptor beta chains below, sequenced in a study of cytomegalovirus exposure and HLA in healthy donors. Generated by immunoSEQ multiplex PCR, the TCRdb table keeps only in-frame clones and is missing some. The sample records more than 80,000 clones, approximately 96% being singletons. Sequenced sample: PBMCs. Receptors originate from a woman aged 18-35 years in good health and CMV-seronegative.

Here the CDR3 reads CASSQRGQPNTIYF. The CDR3 DNA is TGTGCCAGCAGCCAACGGGGACAGCCAAACACCATATATTTT. The chain is built from TRBV4-2 and TRBJ1-3; 7 nucleotides match TRBD1. Germline-derived CDR1 and CDR2 are LGHNA and YNFKEQ. This CDR3 has 14 residues. With V trimmed by 2 bases and J by 6 bases, 4 bases remained unmatched.

The DNA of the CDR3 is TGTGCCAGCGGACTAGCGGTTAACAATGAGCAGTTCTTC. Amino acid sequence: CASGLAVNNEQFF. J is TRBJ2-1 and V is TRBV19, with TRBD2 matching 10 bases. Germline CDR1 is LNHDA and CDR2 is SQIVND (reference sequence). This CDR3 contains 13 residues. V was pared by 9 bases and J by 5 bases, with 4 bases of the junction left unmatched.

CDR3 DNA: TGTGCCAGCAGAGTCCTCGGGGGAGACACTGAAGCTTTCTTT. Translation: CASRVLGGDTEAFF. The gene calls are TRBV7-4 and TRBJ1-1; D perhaps matches TRBD1 (5 bases). Germline V CDR1 and CDR2: SGHVT, SQSDAQ. The CDR3 covers 14 residues. The ends were cut back, 6 bases at V and 3 bases at J, with 14 bases in the middle.

The rearrangement uses TRBV10-3 and TRBJ2-7; TRBD2 agrees at 8 bases. The V segment lost 8 bases and the J segment 7 bases; nucleotides outside the gene matches: 16. This CDR3 has 15 amino acids. CDR1 and CDR2 (germline): ENHRY, SYGVKD. CDR3 DNA: TGTGCCATCCGGGGGGGGACTAGGGCCACGGGAGAGCAGTACTTC. It encodes CAIRGGTRATGEQYF.

The J gene is TRBJ2-7, the V gene TRBV5-1; maybe TRBD2 (6 bases). V lost 0 bases and J lost 4, with 11 bases in between. This CDR3 spans 14 amino acids. Germline V lookup: CDR1 SGHRS, CDR2 YFSETQ. The CDR3 reads CASSLVGSGYEQYF. In DNA form, the CDR3 reads TGCGCCAGCAGCTTGGTGGGGAGCGGGTACGAGCAGTACTTC.

This sequence joins TRBV5-1 and TRBJ2-7; 8 bases match TRBD1. The CDR3 is made up of 14 amino acids. Germline trimming cut 0 bases from V and 6 bases from J; bases unmatched to any gene: 5. CDR1 and CDR2 from the germline V gene are SGHRS and YFSETQ. CDR3 DNA sequence: TGCGCCAGCAGCTTGGGACAGGGGCCCACCGAGCAGTACTTC. It specifies CASSLGQGPTEQYF.

This clone was counted a single time. The J gene is TRBJ2-5, the V gene TRBV7-9; 16 positions agree with TRBD2. Germline lookup yields CDR1 SEHNR and CDR2 FQNEAQ (reference sequence). The CDR3 is 19 amino acids. Trimming at V came to 5 bases and at J to 1 base, leaving 10 bases not matched to a gene. The CDR3 DNA reads as TGTGCCAGCAGCCCACAAGGGACTAGCGGGAGGGCCTTCCAAGAGACCCAGTACTTC. This encodes CASSPQGTSGRAFQETQYF.

V gene TRBV5-1 combines with J gene TRBJ1-1; no definite D call. With 5 bases removed from V and 1 base from J, the gap between germline ends came to 6 bases. The CDR3 covers 12 residues. Per germline, CDR1 SGHRS and CDR2 YFSETQ. CDR3 nucleotides: TGCGCCAGCAGTAACAAGAACACTGAAGCTTTCTTT. Protein sequence: CASSNKNTEAFF.

This chain joins TRBV7-9 and TRBJ2-5, with 8 nucleotides matching TRBD1. The CDR3 runs to 11 residues. CDR1 SEHNR and CDR2 FQNEAQ come from the germline V gene (reference sequence). With 8 bases clipped from V and 5 bases from J, the junction kept 1 base outside the gene matches. This chain's CDR3 is CASRDRETQYF. The CDR3 region has the DNA TGTGCCAGCCGGGACAGGGAGACCCAGTACTTC. Using reference TRBV7-9 and TRBJ2-5 for the parts outside the CDR3, the full variable domain is DTGVSQNPRHKITKRGQNVTFRCDPISEHNRLYWYRQTLGQGPEFLTYFQNEAQLEKSRLLSDRFSAERPKGSFSTLEIQRTEQGDSAMYLCASRDRETQYFGPGTRLLVL.

The V gene is TRBV7-4, the J gene TRBJ2-6; D uncertain. Trimming took off 5 bases at V and 5 bases at J, with 22 bases between the two ends. The germline gives CDR1 SGHVT, CDR2 SQSDAQ. The CDR3 totals 18 residues. The CDR3 is CASSTDSSSQSRANVLTF. CDR3 nucleotide sequence: TGTGCCAGCAGCACAGATTCCAGCTCACAAAGTCGGGCCAACGTCCTGACTTTC.

The chain employs TRBV19 and TRBJ2-7, with TRBD2 matching 7 bases. The J segment lost 3 bases and the V segment lost 4 bases, leaving 6 bases of the junction unmatched. Germline V lookup: CDR1 LNHDA, CDR2 SQIVND (reference sequence). This CDR3 contains 14 residues. CDR3 nucleotides: TGTGCCAGTAGTACGACTAGCCCATTCTACGAGCAGTACTTC. This codes for CASSTTSPFYEQYF.

The chain carries TRBV28 and TRBJ1-5, with D uncertain. Trimming removed 5 bases from V and 3 bases from J, with 17 bases in between. Looked up from germline, CDR1 is MDHEN and CDR2 is SYDVKM. This CDR3 region has 16 residues. The CDR3 is CASSGGFFTSNQPQHF. The CDR3 coding sequence is TGTGCCAGCAGTGGAGGATTTTTCACCTCCAATCAGCCCCAGCATTTT.

V is TRBV4-2 and J is TRBJ2-1; possible D gene TRBD2, 6 bases. This CDR3 comprises 16 residues. Germline V gives CDR1 LGHNA, CDR2 YNFKEQ. V gave up 0 bases and J gave up 1 base, with 10 bases separating them. The CDR3: CASSQDRGSSYNEQFF. DNA of the CDR3: TGTGCCAGCAGCCAAGATCGGGGGAGTTCCTACAATGAGCAGTTCTTC.

The chain is built from TRBV7-9 and TRBJ1-1, with TRBD1 matching 8 bases. The germline gives CDR1 SEHNR, CDR2 FQNEAQ (reference sequence). The CDR3 loop spans 16 amino acids. J was trimmed by 7 bases and V by 5 bases; bases with no gene match: 15. The DNA for the CDR3 is TGTGCCAGCAGCGAACCAGCAGGACAGGGACTCGGTGAAGCTTTCTTT. As protein: CASSEPAGQGLGEAFF.

This chain joins TRBV28 and TRBJ2-5, with D perhaps TRBD2 (6 bases). In germline, CDR1 is MDHEN, CDR2 SYDVKM. This CDR3 spans 13 amino acids. V lost 7 bases and J 5 bases, leaving 14 bases between the germline ends. The CDR3 bases are TGTGCCAGCAAGTCGGGAGCTCGGGAGACCCAGTACTTC. This translates into CASKSGARETQYF.

The V and J genes are TRBV4-1 and TRBJ2-7; the match to TRBD2 covers 9 bases. In germline, CDR1 is MGHRA, CDR2 YSYEKL. With V trimmed by 6 bases and J by 2 bases, 8 bases remained unmatched. CDR3 length equals 15 residues. CDR3 coding DNA: TGCGCCAGCAGTCCTTTAGCGGGGGCTGCCTACGAGCAGTACTTC. It encodes CASSPLAGAAYEQYF.

V is TRBV11-3 and J is TRBJ2-3; 9 nucleotides match TRBD1. The CDR3 contains 17 residues. Germline V gene data show CDR1 as SGHNT and CDR2 as YENEEA. Trimming at V came to 6 bases and at J to 0 bases, leaving 10 bases not matched to a gene. The CDR3 nucleotides are TGTGCCAGCAGTTCAAATAAAGGGACAGGGAGCACAGATACGCAGTATTTT. Translated: CASSSNKGTGSTDTQYF.

The rearrangement joins TRBV5-1 to TRBJ2-7; TRBD2 agrees at 11 bases. This CDR3 spans 14 amino acids. Losses at the gene ends were 4 bases for V and 7 bases for J; bases not matched to a gene: 7. Germline CDR1 reads SGHRS; CDR2 reads YFSETQ. CDR3 sequence: CASSPGASGGEQYF. The CDR3 nucleotides are TGCGCCAGCAGCCCTGGGGCTAGCGGGGGGGAGCAGTACTTC. The full variable domain, completed using reference TRBV5-1 and TRBJ2-7, is KAGVTQTPRYLIKTRGQQVTLSCSPISGHRSVSWYQQTPGQGLQFLFEYFSETQRNKGNFPGRFSGRQFSNSRSEMNVSTLELGDSALYLCASSPGASGGEQYFGPGTRLTVT.

The chain is built from TRBV11-3 and TRBJ2-7; D not certain. In germline, CDR1 is SGHNT, CDR2 YENEEA. This CDR3 is built from 14 residues. Trimming left V 1 base short and J 0 bases short, with 7 bases between. This CDR3 is CASSLGLTSYEQYF. The DNA for the CDR3 is TGTGCCAGCAGCTTAGGACTTACCTCCTACGAGCAGTACTTC. Full variable domain (remainder filled in from reference TRBV11-3 and TRBJ2-7): EAGVVQSPRYKIIEKKQPVAFWCNPISGHNTLYWYLQNLGQGPELLIRYENEEAVDDSQLPKDRFSAERLKGVDSTLKIQPAELGDSAVYLCASSLGLTSYEQYFGPGTRLTVT.

CDR3 residues: CASSSLKTGGNTEAFF. As DNA, the CDR3 is TGTGCCAGTAGTTCCTTAAAGACAGGGGGAAACACTGAAGCTTTCTTT. V gene TRBV19 combines with J gene TRBJ1-1; 9 positions match TRBD1. V was clipped by 5 bases and J by 2 bases; unmatched bases: 9. CDR1 is LNHDA and CDR2 is SQIVND in the germline V gene (reference sequence). The CDR3 is 16 residues long. Filled out from reference TRBV19 and TRBJ1-1, the complete variable domain reads DGGITQSPKYLFRKEGQNVTLSCEQNLNHDAMYWYRQDPGQGLRLIYYSQIVNDFQKGDIAEGYSVSREKKESFPLTVTSAQKNPTAFYLCASSSLKTGGNTEAFFGQGTRLTVV.

V usage is TRBV5-4 and J usage is TRBJ2-7, with a possible D match to TRBD1 (5 bases). Germline assignment: CDR1 SGHNT and CDR2 YYREEE (reference sequence). The V end was cut by 0 bases, the J end by 7 bases, with 8 bases between. The CDR3 is made up of 12 amino acids. The CDR3 DNA reads TGTGCCAGCAGCTTGGAAGGGGATGAGCAGTACTTC. This translates into CASSLEGDEQYF.

This clone was detected once. The chain combines TRBV28 with TRBJ2-7, with 8 bases fitting TRBD1. The CDR3 has 15 amino acids. The V gene end was trimmed by 2 bases and the J gene end by 4 bases; junction bases not matched to a gene: 7. Looked up from germline, CDR1 is MDHEN and CDR2 is SYDVKM. CDR3 DNA sequence: TGTGCCAGCAGTTTACAGGGGGCTAGTATATACGAGCAGTACTTC. Protein product: CASSLQGASIYEQYF.

This rearrangement joins TRBV13 to TRBJ2-1, with D possibly being TRBD1 (5 bases). V gave up 6 bases and J gave up 2 bases, with 8 bases separating them. The CDR3 totals 13 residues. Germline values: CDR1 PRHDT, CDR2 FYEKMQ (reference sequence). CDR3 residues: CASSPDTYNEQFF. The CDR3 coding sequence is TGTGCCAGCAGTCCGGACACCTACAATGAGCAGTTCTTC.